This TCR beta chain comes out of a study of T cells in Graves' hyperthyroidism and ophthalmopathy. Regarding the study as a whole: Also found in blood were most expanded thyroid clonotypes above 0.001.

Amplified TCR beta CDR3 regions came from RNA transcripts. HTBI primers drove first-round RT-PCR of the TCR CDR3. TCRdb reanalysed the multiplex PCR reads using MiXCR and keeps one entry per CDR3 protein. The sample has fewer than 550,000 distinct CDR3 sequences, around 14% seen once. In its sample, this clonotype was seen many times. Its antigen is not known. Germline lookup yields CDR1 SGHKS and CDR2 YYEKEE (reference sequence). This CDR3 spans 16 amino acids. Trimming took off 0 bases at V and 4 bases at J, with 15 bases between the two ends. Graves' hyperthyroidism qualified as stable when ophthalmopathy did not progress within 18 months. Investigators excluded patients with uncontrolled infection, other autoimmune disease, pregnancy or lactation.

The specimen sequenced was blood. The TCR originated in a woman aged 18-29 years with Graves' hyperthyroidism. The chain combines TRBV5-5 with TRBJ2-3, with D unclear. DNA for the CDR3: TGTGCCAGCAGCTTGGTTTCAGGAGTCCCCGCAGATACGCAGTATTTT. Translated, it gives CASSLVSGVPADTQYF.